Here is one T cell receptor (beta chain) with its context. Its specificity is unknown. The sample comes from a study of circulating and synovial CD4+ cells in juvenile arthritis. Whole-study results and caveats: These repertoires were less diverse than bulk blood CD4 repertoires. CPL versus bulk CD4 samples: T cell genome counts differed by at least an order of magnitude. These blood cells shared more CDR3 sequences with synovium than bulk blood.

The assay was immunoSEQ multiplex PCR, and TCRdb's table has in-frame clones only and misses some. The data hold about 32,000 clones, with about 94% observed a single time. V was cut by 7 bases and J by 6 bases, with 27 bases left in between. This CDR3 comprises 18 residues. In germline, CDR1 is ENHRY, CDR2 SYGVKD. The sequence derives from a human donor with juvenile idiopathic arthritis. The chain couples TRBV10-3 to TRBJ1-4; D not certain. The sequenced sample consisted of CD4+ T cells from blood. CDR3: CAITQEERDRKKDEKLFF. CDR3 coding DNA: TGTGCCATCACCCAGGAGGAAAGGGATAGGAAGAAAGATGAAAAACTGTTTTTT.